One TCR beta chain is described in this entry. The libraries of TRB cDNA were prepared using 5' RACE with UMI labels. TCRdb re-analyzed the 5' RACE reads; it lists each CDR3 protein once, without DNA. The table lists tens of thousands of distinct CDR3 sequences. There are 13 residues in the CDR3. Per germline, CDR1 SEHNR and CDR2 FQNEAQ (reference sequence). The data derive from a study of CXCR3-negative and CXCR3-positive naive CD8 T cells. Naive CD8+ T cells carried a CD45RO-CCR7+CD27+CD95- phenotype. V and J are TRBV7-9 and TRBJ1-1; there is no DNA to check the TCRdb D call of TRBD1. This sequence was found in a human donor in good health. Some clones in this sample may be carry-over from other donors' samples. The specimen was naive CXCR3- CD8+ T cells from blood. Regarding subset: CD45RO-CCR7+CD27+CD95- naive CD8+ T cells lacking CXCR3 (TNR3-). The CDR3 here is CASSAQGALEAFF.